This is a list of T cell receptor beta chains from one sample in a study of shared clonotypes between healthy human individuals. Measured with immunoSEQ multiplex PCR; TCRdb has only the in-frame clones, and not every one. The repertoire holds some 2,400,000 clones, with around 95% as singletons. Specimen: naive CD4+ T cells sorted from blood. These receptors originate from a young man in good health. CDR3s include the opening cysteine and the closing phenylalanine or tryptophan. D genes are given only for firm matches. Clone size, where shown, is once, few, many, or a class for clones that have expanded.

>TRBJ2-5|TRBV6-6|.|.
CASSFLGAETQYF
TGTGCCAGCAGTTTCCTGGGGGCCGAGACCCAGTACTTC
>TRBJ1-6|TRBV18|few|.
CASSPPNRDGSPLHF
TGTGCCAGCTCACCACCGAACCGGGACGGTTCACCCCTCCACTTT
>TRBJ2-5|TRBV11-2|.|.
CASSPHYGGLYQETQYF
TGTGCCAGCAGCCCACATTACGGGGGGCTGTACCAAGAGACCCAGTACTTC
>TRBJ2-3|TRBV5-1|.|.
CASSLGQHTDTQYF
TGCGCCAGCAGCCTTGGACAGCACACAGATACGCAGTATTTT
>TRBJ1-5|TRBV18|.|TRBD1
CASSPTQGLGQPQHF
TGTGCCAGCTCACCGACACAGGGGTTGGGTCAGCCCCAGCATTTT
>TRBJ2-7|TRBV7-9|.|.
CASSFSRSGPYYEQYF
TGTGCCAGCAGCTTTTCTCGTAGCGGACCCTACTACGAGCAGTACTTC
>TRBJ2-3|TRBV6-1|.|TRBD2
CASASGLAGPDTQYF
TGTGCCAGCGCCTCAGGACTAGCGGGACCAGATACGCAGTATTTT
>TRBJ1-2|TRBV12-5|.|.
CASGSTTGPGGYTF
TGTGCTAGTGGTTCGACTACCGGGCCGGGGGGCTACACCTTC
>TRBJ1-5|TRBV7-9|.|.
CASSLDVARDDSNQPQHF
TGTGCCAGCAGCTTAGACGTAGCCAGAGACGATAGCAATCAGCCCCAGCATTTT
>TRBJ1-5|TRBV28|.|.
CASSFRWRSNQPQHF
TGTGCCAGCAGTTTTCGATGGCGAAGCAATCAGCCCCAGCATTTT
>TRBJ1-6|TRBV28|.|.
CASSYNSGYNSPLHF
TGTGCCAGCAGTTATAACTCGGGCTATAATTCACCCCTCCACTTT
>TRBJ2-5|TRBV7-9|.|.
CASSLALGAAETQYF
TGTGCCAGCAGCTTAGCGCTGGGGGCAGCGGAGACCCAGTACTTC
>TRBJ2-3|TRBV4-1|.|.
CASSQTDYQGLVSDTQYF
TGCGCCAGCAGCCAAACCGATTACCAGGGGTTGGTTTCAGATACGCAGTATTTT
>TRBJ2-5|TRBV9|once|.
CASSQGGRTTRLETQYF
TGTGCCAGCAGCCAAGGGGGAAGGACGACTAGGCTGGAGACCCAGTACTTC
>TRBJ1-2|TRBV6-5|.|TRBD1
CASSYQDRGYGYTF
TGTGCCAGCAGTTACCAGGACAGGGGCTATGGCTACACCTTC
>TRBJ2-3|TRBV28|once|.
CASSLYREYTQYF
TGTGCCAGCAGTTTGTACAGGGAATATACGCAGTATTTT
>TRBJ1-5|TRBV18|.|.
CASSPPGRPGLPQHF
TGTGCCAGCTCACCACCGGGTAGGCCTGGGTTGCCCCAGCATTTT
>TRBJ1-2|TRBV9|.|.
CAGGGPGYTF
TGTGCGGGAGGGGGACCAGGCTACACCTTC
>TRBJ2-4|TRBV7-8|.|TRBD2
CASSKAGVDIQYF
TGTGCCAGCAGCAAAGCGGGAGTGGACATTCAGTACTTC
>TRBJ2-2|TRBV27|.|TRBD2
CASRKGLAGDTITGELFF
TGTGCCAGCAGAAAAGGACTAGCGGGAGATACGATCACCGGGGAGCTGTTTTTT
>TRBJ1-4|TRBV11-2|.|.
CASSLDGSGAEKLFF
TGTGCCAGCAGCTTAGATGGATCAGGGGCTGAAAAACTGTTTTTT
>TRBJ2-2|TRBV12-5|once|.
CASGLVSPGELFF
TGTGCTAGTGGTTTGGTATCACCCGGGGAGCTGTTTTTT
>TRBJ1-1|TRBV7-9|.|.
CASTRGTANTEAFF
TGTGCCAGCACTAGAGGGACGGCGAACACTGAAGCTTTCTTT
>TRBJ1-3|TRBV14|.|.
CASSQARGGLSTIYF
TGTGCCAGCAGCCAGGCCCGGGGTGGCCTTTCCACCATATATTTT
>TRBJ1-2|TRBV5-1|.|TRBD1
CASSEPSTGSYGYTF
TGCGCCAGCAGCGAACCGTCGACAGGGAGCTATGGCTACACCTTC
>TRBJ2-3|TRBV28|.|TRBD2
CASSQRGGPDTQYF
TGTGCCAGTTCCCAGCGGGGGGGCCCAGATACGCAGTATTTT
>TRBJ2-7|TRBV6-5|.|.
CASSSLYEQYF
TGTGCCAGCAGTTCCCTCTACGAGCAGTACTTC
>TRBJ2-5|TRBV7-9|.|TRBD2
CASSWGAGVETQYF
TGTGCCAGCAGCTGGGGAGCGGGAGTAGAGACCCAGTACTTC
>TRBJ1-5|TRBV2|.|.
CASGEGNQPQHF
TGTGCCAGCGGGGAGGGGAATCAGCCCCAGCATTTT
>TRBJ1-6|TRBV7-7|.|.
CASSLDGGPFSYNSPLHF
TGTGCTAGCAGCTTAGACGGCGGCCCCTTCTCCTATAATTCACCCCTCCACTTT
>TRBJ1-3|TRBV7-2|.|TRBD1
CASSAGTGINTIYF
TGTGCCAGCAGTGCCGGGACAGGGATAAACACCATATATTTT
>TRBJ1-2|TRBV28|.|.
CASSSQYGYTF
TGTGCCAGCAGTTCACAGTATGGCTACACCTTC
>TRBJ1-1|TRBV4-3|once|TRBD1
CASADIGQVANTEAFF
TGCGCCAGCGCCGATATAGGACAGGTCGCGAACACTGAAGCTTTCTTT
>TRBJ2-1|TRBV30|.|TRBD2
CAWTTSGSFRFF
TGTGCCTGGACTACTAGCGGGAGTTTCCGGTTCTTC
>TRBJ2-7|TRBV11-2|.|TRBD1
CASSYRDRGFEQYF
TGTGCCAGCAGCTACCGGGACAGGGGGTTCGAGCAGTACTTC
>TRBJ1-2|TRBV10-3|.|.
CAITGEGSPSYGYTF
TGTGCCATAACAGGAGAGGGGTCTCCTAGCTATGGCTACACCTTC
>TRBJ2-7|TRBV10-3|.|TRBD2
CAISGGLAGEQYF
TGTGCCATCAGTGGGGGACTAGCGGGTGAGCAGTACTTC
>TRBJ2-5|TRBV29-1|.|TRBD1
CSGVTGETQYF
TGCAGCGGGGTGACAGGGGAGACCCAGTACTTC